This T cell receptor beta chain was profiled in a study of T cells in Graves' hyperthyroidism and ophthalmopathy. TCR beta CDR3 region amplification was performed from RNA transcripts. With the HTBI primer set, the TCR CDR3 went through a first round of RT-PCR. TCRdb ran MiXCR on the multiplex PCR reads and lists one entry per CDR3 protein. The sample shows approximately 520,000 distinct CDR3 sequences, less than 25% of them seen only once. Germline CDR1 reads MNHNS; CDR2 reads SASEGT. This CDR3 region has 13 residues. Between the trimmed V and J ends, which lost 4 bases and 2 bases, there was a span of 9 bases. In this sample, this clonotype turned up a few times.

This receptor was taken from a woman aged 25 to 45 with Graves' ophthalmopathy. The rearrangement links TRBV6-1 to TRBJ2-7, with a possible D match to TRBD1 (6 bases). The sequenced sample consisted of blood. As DNA, the CDR3 is TGTGCCAGCAGTGTCCCAGGGGCCTACGAGCAGTACTTC. Translation gives CASSVPGAYEQYF.